This T cell receptor beta chain was captured in a study of blood T cell repertoires in COVID-19 (dated by TCRdb to about 2020). Context from the whole study: The collaborator samples originated in the United States, Italy and Spain and spanned the acute and convalescent phases of COVID-19. The prospective study material was composed of cDNA or gDNA derived from T cells, B-cell-depleted T cells, or PBMCs. Deeply sampled blood TCRbeta repertoires from subjects exposed to, actively infected with, or recovered from COVID-19 were included in the dataset. The repertoires were released in a freely available public database meant as a resource for research on the immune response to SARS-CoV-2. Samples came from the ongoing ImmuneRACE study (first 160 participants) plus 1,254 subjects from 6 global collaborators. The sample metadata nearly always contained a de-identified subject ID, COVID-19 status, age in years and sex. Where HLA class I and class II types were available, the types were taken from metadata supplied by the sample provider, not from assay-based typing. Results the study describes overall, beyond this receptor: The quantity of clinical and demographic metadata differed by source and by participant and was supplied without curation.

To note about this clone: The antigen this receptor binds is unknown. There are no base qualities to consult, and no much larger clone falls within one base.

The immunoSEQ Assay, a bias-controlled multiplex PCR, was used to amplify TCRbeta CDR3 regions from genomic DNA. As for the original processing: Nucleated cell counts per sample were estimated from amplification of reference gene primers within the assay. Sequence reads were collapsed and filtered to measure the absolute abundance of every unique TCRbeta CDR3 rearrangement. Productive Simpson clonality was computed per sample as the square root of Simpson's diversity index over productive rearrangements. In TCRdb, the immuneACCESS table is reduced to in-frame sequences with V and J assigned. These tables do not hold every clone; where another copy was compared, an unresolved V gene accounts for under half, and the others remain unexplained. V, J and clone size reflect that table, while D and trimming were determined from the DNA. In all, the sample holds some 39,000 clones, and approximately 73% of those were seen once. The biggest ten clones account for around a quarter of the sample.

Via the germline V gene, CDR1 is MNHNS and CDR2 SASEGT. The CDR3 runs 17 residues from the cysteine to the phenylalanine. Only the CDR3 DNA stays, 51 bases, in frame from base 1. Trimming takes 4 bases off V and 4 bases off J; junction bases not matched to a gene: 9. Whole blood was collected in K2EDTA tubes by collaborating institutions according to the institutions' own protocols. For TCRbeta analysis, collaborators shipped samples as frozen whole blood, isolated PBMCs, or DNA extracted from either of those sample types. The V gene is TRBV6-1 and the J gene is TRBJ2-6, with TRBD1 identical over 8 junction bases. The sequenced sample was peripheral blood. The TCR was taken from a man older than 75 with acute or convalescent COVID-19. The CDR3 amino acid sequence is: CASSVWQGAPGANVLTF. The nucleotide sequence reads as follows: TGTGCCAGCAGTGTCTGGCAGGGGGCGCCCGGGGCCAACGTCCTGACTTTC.